The 24 T cell receptor beta chains below come from one sample, sequenced in a study of T cells in women clearing cervical HPV infection. Libraries were prepared by immunoSEQ multiplex PCR; TCRdb keeps only in-frame clonotypes and omits some of them. The repertoire table contains about 39,000 clones. Sequenced input: blood buffy coat. The receptors shown here come from a woman between 18 and 70 years old with a cervical HPV16 infection that either progressed to CIN3+ or cleared (not recorded which).

Concerning this clone itself: Coverage ceases 3 residues before the CDR3 finishes, and the germline J gene fills in the end. This chain joins TRBV19 and TRBJ2-3; 15 bases align to TRBD2. Germline V gene lookup returns CDR1 LNHDA and CDR2 SQIVND (reference sequence). The CDR3 runs to 16 residues. V lost 3 bases, J lost 7 bases, and 5 bases stayed unmatched. The CDR3 loop reads CASSIGLAGGQNTQYF. The CDR3 bases that were read are TGTGCCAGTAGTATCGGACTAGCGGGGGGGCAAAATACG.

On this clone itself: The CDR3 is cut off 3 residues early in the read; its end comes from the germline J gene. J is TRBJ2-1 and V is TRBV11-2; TRBD1 agrees at 8 bases. J lost 5 bases, V lost 5 bases, and 8 bases had no gene match. This CDR3 contains 15 residues. Germline CDR1 is SGHAT and CDR2 is FQNNGV. This chain's CDR3 is CASSPQGAKNNEQFF. The CDR3 bases that were read are TGTGCCAGCAGCCCCCAGGGGGCGAAAAACAATGAG.

Details on this clone: The read finishes 3 residues shy of the CDR3 end, and the germline J gene is used to complete it. This chain links TRBV20-1 with TRBJ2-7; no firm D call. The ends were cut back, 2 bases at V and 1 base at J, with 12 bases in the middle. The CDR3 is 14 amino acids. Germline assignment: CDR1 DFQATT and CDR2 SNEGSKA (reference sequence). CDR3 sequence reads: CSARRRVPSYEQYF. Incomplete CDR3 DNA: TGCAGTGCTAGAAGAAGGGTCCCTTCCTACGAG.

For this clone: The DNA ends 3 residues before the CDR3 does, and the rest of the CDR3 is filled in from the germline J gene. This rearrangement joins TRBV4-1 to TRBJ1-6; D unresolved. Germline CDR1 and CDR2: MGHRA and YSYEKL. Between the trimmed V and J ends, which lost 0 bases and 3 bases, there was a span of 9 bases. The CDR3 is 16 residues long. The CDR3 DNA, read in part, is TGCGCCAGCAGCCAAGATCAGCGGAGCTATAATTCACCC. Its translation is CASSQDQRSYNSP. The whole CDR3 sequence is CASSQDQRSYNSPLHF.

About this clone: The read falls 3 residues short of the CDR3 end, and the missing part is taken from the germline J gene. The V call is TRBV20-1, the J call TRBJ2-7; D ambiguous. The germline V gene encodes CDR1 DFQATT and CDR2 SNEGSKA (reference sequence). CDR3 size: 12 residues. V shed 3 bases and J shed 3 bases, with 9 bases lying between them. The sequenced part of the CDR3 DNA is TGCAGTGCTAGCAACAGTTTCTACGAG. This gives the protein CSASNSFYE. The whole CDR3 sequence is CSASNSFYEQYF.

A remark on this clone: The DNA ends 3 residues before the CDR3 does, and the rest of the CDR3 is filled in from the germline J gene. The rearrangement links TRBV16 to TRBJ1-4; unclear D gene. CDR1 is KGHSY, CDR2 FQNENV, per germline. This CDR3 is built from 15 residues. Trimming pared 7 bases from V and 3 bases from J, leaving 15 bases between. CDR3 DNA (partial): TGTGCCAGCACCCCAACGAGGGCTTCTAATGAAAAA. Its protein is CASTPTRASNEK. The complete CDR3 reads CASTPTRASNEKLFF. Full variable domain (remainder filled in from reference TRBV16 and TRBJ1-4): GEEVAQTPKHLVRGEGQKAKLYCAPIKGHSYVFWYQQVLKNEFKFLISFQNENVFDETGMPKERFSAKCLPNSPCSLEIQATKLEDSAVYFCASTPTRASNEKLFFGSGTQLSVL.

Regarding this clone: The CDR3 end lies 3 residues beyond the end of the read and is filled in from the germline J gene. This chain joins TRBV9 and TRBJ1-3; D may be TRBD1 (6 bases). This CDR3 contains 15 residues. Per the germline V gene, CDR1 is SGDLS and CDR2 is YYNGEE. The V end was cut by 3 bases, the J end by 2 bases, with 12 bases between. The CDR3 here is CASSGEGGAGNTIYF. The DNA read from the CDR3 is TGTGCCAGCAGCGGGGAGGGGGGGGCTGGAAACACC.

Comment on this clone: The sequence runs out 3 residues before the end of the CDR3; the remainder is reconstructed from the germline J gene. The chain uses TRBV7-8 and TRBJ2-2; D gene unclear. V was clipped by 5 bases and J by 4 bases, with 14 bases between them. The germline gives CDR1 SGHVS, CDR2 FQNEAQ. The CDR3 consists of 15 residues. CDR3 sequence: CASSPARLRTGELFF. The CDR3 DNA, read in part, is TGTGCCAGCAGCCCCGCCCGGTTACGCACCGGGGAG. Using reference TRBV7-8 and TRBJ2-2 for the parts outside the CDR3, the full variable domain is GAGVSQSPRYKVAKRGQDVALRCDPISGHVSLFWYQQALGQGPEFLTYFQNEAQLDKSGLPSDRFFAERPEGSVSTLKIQRTQQEDSAVYLCASSPARLRTGELFFGEGSRLTVL.

A note on this clone: The CDR3 extends 3 residues past the end of the read, so its final part is completed from the germline J gene. This chain uses TRBV6-4 with TRBJ1-5; TRBD1 might be the D (5 bases). CDR3 length equals 16 residues. V dropped 6 bases and J dropped 2 bases, with 17 bases sitting between them. Germline V gives CDR1 MRHNA, CDR2 SNTAGT. CDR3 bases read: TGTGCCAGCAGCCCACCGCAGGGTCTGCGCAATCAGCCC. This sequence encodes CASSPPQGLRNQP. The full CDR3 protein reads CASSPPQGLRNQPQHF.

A remark on this clone: The observed sequence ends 3 residues before the CDR3 terminus, with the missing tail filled in from the germline J gene. This sample also contains other DNA sequences that code for the same CDR3. This sequence joins TRBV2 and TRBJ2-5; 10 nucleotides agree with TRBD1. This CDR3 has 15 amino acids. Looked up from germline, CDR1 is SNHLY and CDR2 is FYNNEI. The V gene end was trimmed by 6 bases and the J gene end by 5 bases; junction bases not matched to a gene: 9. The CDR3 loop reads CASRVRQGARETQYF. The CDR3 bases that were read are TGTGCCAGCAGGGTTCGACAGGGGGCACGGGAGACC. The entire variable domain, with the rest obtained from reference TRBV2 and TRBJ2-5, is as follows: EPEVTQTPSHQVTQMGQEVILRCVPISNHLYFYWYRQILGQKVEFLVSFYNNEISEKSEIFDDQFSVERPDGSNFTLKIRSTKLEDSAMYFCASRVRQGARETQYFGPGTRLLVL.

Comments on this clone: The read ends 3 residues before the CDR3 terminus; that terminus is restored from the germline J gene. This chain uses TRBV5-4 with TRBJ1-2; possibly TRBD1 for D (6 bases). The CDR3 extends over 14 amino acids. The V gene's germline CDR1 is SGHNT and CDR2 YYREEE (reference sequence). CDR3 residues: CASSLPGQARGYTF. The sequenced CDR3 bases are TGTGCCAGCAGCTTACCGGGACAAGCACGAGGC. Complete variable domain (other parts from reference TRBV5-4 and TRBJ1-2): ETGVTQSPTHLIKTRGQQVTLRCSSQSGHNTVSWYQQALGQGPQFIFQYYREEENGRGNFPPRFSGLQFPNYSSELNVNALELDDSALYLCASSLPGQARGYTFGSGTRLTVV.

On this clone itself: The CDR3 extends 3 residues past the end of the read, so its final part is completed from the germline J gene. The chain combines TRBV5-1 with TRBJ1-6; 8 positions agree with TRBD1. Unmatched junction bases numbered 10, after V lost 4 bases and J lost 7 bases. Per the germline V gene, CDR1 is SGHRS and CDR2 is YFSETQ. CDR3 length: 16 residues. The sequenced CDR3 bases are TGCGCCAGCAGCATTCAGCAGGGGGCGCGCAATTCACCC. Protein product: CASSIQQGARNSP. The whole CDR3 sequence is CASSIQQGARNSPLHF.

In the case of this clone: The CDR3 extends 3 residues past the end of the read, so its final part is completed from the germline J gene. The V call is TRBV20-1, the J call TRBJ1-1, with a tentative D call TRBD1 (6 bases). The V end lost 6 bases, the J end lost 4 bases, and 24 bases lay between the germline ends. Germline CDR1 and CDR2: DFQATT and SNEGSKA (reference sequence). The CDR3 runs 16 residues. Partial CDR3 DNA: TGCAGTGCGACCCGGTCCCCAACAGGGAAAGGCACTGAA. It codes for CSATRSPTGKGTE. Given in full, the CDR3 is CSATRSPTGKGTEAFF.

Worth noting for this clone: The read ends 3 residues early relative to the CDR3; the germline J gene fills the gap. The rearrangement links TRBV5-6 to TRBJ2-1; D is perhaps TRBD2 (6 bases). V was cut by 4 bases and J by 9 bases, with 11 bases left in between. The CDR3 contains 12 residues. Germline V lookup: CDR1 SGHDT, CDR2 YYEEEE. This CDR3 reads CASSRAGGEQFF. CDR3 bases read: TGTGCCAGCAGCCGAGCCGGGGGTGAG.

About this clone itself: Coverage ceases 3 residues before the CDR3 finishes, and the germline J gene fills in the end. The chain recombines TRBV11-2 with TRBJ2-5; 8 positions agree with TRBD1. Germline CDR1 and CDR2: SGHAT and FQNNGV. V lost 0 bases and J lost 4; bases outside the gene matches: 4. The CDR3 has 15 residues. The CDR3 DNA, read in part, is TGTGCCAGCAGCTTAGAGACAGGGGCTGGAGAGACC. This translates into CASSLETGAGET. In full, the CDR3 is CASSLETGAGETQYF. The entire variable domain, with the rest obtained from reference TRBV11-2 and TRBJ2-5, is as follows: EAGVAQSPRYKIIEKRQSVAFWCNPISGHATLYWYQQILGQGPKLLIQFQNNGVVDDSQLPKDRFSAERLKGVDSTLKIQPAKLEDSAVYLCASSLETGAGETQYFGPGTRLLVL.

A remark on this clone: The missing CDR3 end, 3 residues past where the read stops, is filled in from the germline J gene. The J gene is TRBJ2-2, the V gene TRBV18; D is unresolved. Germline CDR1 and CDR2: KGHSH and LQKENI. The V and J ends lost 6 bases and 4 bases respectively, with 18 bases between them. The CDR3 spans 16 residues. The DNA read from the CDR3 is TGTGCCAGCTCCCCCCTCCTTTCCGGTAGCACCGGGGAG. Its protein is CASSPLLSGSTGE. In full, the CDR3 reads CASSPLLSGSTGELFF.

A remark on this clone: The CDR3 end is not reached by the read, which stops 3 residues before it; the germline J gene fills it in. The chain joins TRBV6-1 to TRBJ2-5; 8 bases match TRBD2. There are 15 residues in the CDR3. The J segment lost 2 bases and the V segment lost 1 base, leaving 3 bases of the junction unmatched. In germline, CDR1 is MNHNS, CDR2 SASEGT. The sequenced part of the CDR3 DNA is TGTGCCAGCAGTGAAGAGACGGGGGGGCAAGAGACC. It yields the protein CASSEETGGQET. The whole CDR3 protein reads CASSEETGGQETQYF.

Notes on this clone: From the germline J gene comes the end of the CDR3, since the read stops 3 residues before it. The genes are TRBV7-3 and TRBJ2-1; weak D call: TRBD1 (6 bases). Deletions cut 1 base from V and 8 bases from J, with 12 bases between. Germline CDR1 SGHTA, CDR2 FQGTGA. This CDR3 has 14 amino acids. CDR3 DNA, as far as it was read: TGTGCCAGCAGCTTAATGCAGGGGAGCGATGAG. This encodes CASSLMQGSDE. From start to end, the CDR3 is CASSLMQGSDEQFF.

On this clone itself: The read stops 3 residues short of the end of the CDR3; the missing end is completed from the germline J gene. The chain couples TRBV18 to TRBJ2-1; D may be TRBD1 (7 bases). This CDR3 spans 16 amino acids. Germline V gene data show CDR1 as KGHSH and CDR2 as LQKENI. V shed 3 bases and J shed 9 bases, with 21 bases lying between them. CDR3 DNA, as far as it was read: TGTGCCAGCTCACCTTCGGCGGCAGGGGGGCGGAGTGAG. Protein sequence: CASSPSAAGGRSE. The entire CDR3 sequence reads CASSPSAAGGRSEQFF.

With regard to this clone: Read sequence stops 3 residues before the CDR3 end, and the germline J gene provides the missing end. This sequence joins TRBV29-1 and TRBJ2-4; no reliable D call. With 7 bases removed from V and 1 base from J, the gap between germline ends came to 14 bases. The CDR3 length is 14 residues. The germline V gene encodes CDR1 SQVTM and CDR2 ANQGSEA. The CDR3 spells CSAARAEAKNIQYF. Incomplete CDR3 DNA: TGCAGCGCTGCCCGAGCCGAGGCCAAAAACATT. Based on the CDR3 plus reference TRBV29-1 and TRBJ2-4, the full variable domain is SAVISQKPSRDICQRGTSLTIQCQVDSQVTMMFWYRQQPGQSLTLIATANQGSEATYESGFVIDKFPISRPNLTFSTLTVSNMSPEDSSIYLCSAARAEAKNIQYFGAGTRLSVL.

As for this clone: Read coverage stops 3 residues before the CDR3 terminus; the germline J gene supplies the remainder. This rearrangement joins TRBV11-3 to TRBJ2-1, with 9 nucleotides matching TRBD2. The CDR3 spans 15 residues. Per the germline V gene, CDR1 is SGHNT and CDR2 is YENEEA. The V segment lost 6 bases and the J segment 7 bases; nucleotides outside the gene matches: 10. The CDR3 sequence: CASSPTGTSRNEQFF. The DNA read from the CDR3 is TGTGCCAGCAGTCCAACCGGGACTAGCCGGAATGAG.

Comments on this clone: From the germline J gene comes the end of the CDR3, since the read stops 3 residues before it. J is TRBJ2-5 and V is TRBV5-1, with 10 bases identical to TRBD2. The CDR3 length is 17 residues. Germline-derived CDR1 and CDR2 are SGHRS and YFSETQ. V lost 0 bases to trimming and J lost 5 bases; unmatched junction nucleotides: 10. Partial CDR3 DNA: TGCGCCAGCAGCTTGGCCGTTGCTAGCGGGGGAACGGAGACC. It translates to CASSLAVASGGTET. The whole CDR3 protein is CASSLAVASGGTETQYF.

Notes on this clone: The CDR3 goes on 3 residues after the read ends, and that part is filled in from the germline J gene. V and J are TRBV27 and TRBJ2-6; 9 bases map to TRBD1. The germline CDR1 and CDR2 sequences are MNHEY and SMNVEV (reference sequence). CDR3 length equals 16 residues. The junction had 2 bases not matched to a gene; V was cut back by 5 bases and J by 0 bases. The sequenced part of the CDR3 DNA is TGTGCCAGCAGTGCGACAGGGGGCTCTGGGGCCAACGTC. This sequence encodes CASSATGGSGANV. The whole CDR3 reads CASSATGGSGANVLTF.

Remarks on this clone: The read falls 3 residues short of the CDR3 end, and the missing part is taken from the germline J gene. V gene TRBV6-1 combines with J gene TRBJ2-3, with D uncertain. The CDR3 has 13 amino acids. Between the trimmed V and J ends, which lost 4 bases and 0 bases, there was a span of 5 bases. Germline V gives CDR1 MNHNS, CDR2 SASEGT. The CDR3 protein is CASSVPSTDTQYF. Partial CDR3 DNA: TGTGCCAGCAGTGTCCCAAGCACAGATACG.